The T cell receptor (beta chain) under discussion was sequenced for a study of T-cell memory formation after mild COVID-19. V lost 0 bases, J lost 3 bases, and 16 bases lay in between. The CDR3 extends over 17 amino acids. Germline values: CDR1 SGDLS, CDR2 YYNGEE. TCRdb independently ran MiXCR on the 5' RACE reads; one entry per CDR3 protein. Of 350,000 to 400,000 distinct CDR3 sequences in the sample, around 15% were seen once. This receptor was obtained from a man aged 18 to 29 who had mild COVID-19 (a few samples of this study predate the infection). Cell type and time point are not known. J is TRBJ1-3 and V is TRBV9; D is perhaps TRBD1 (5 bases). The sequenced sample consisted of PBMCs or a T cell subset sorted from them (not recorded which). The CDR3 nucleotides are TGTGCCAGCAGCGTAGGATGGGTGGGACTCAATGGAAACACCATATATTTT. Translation: CASSVGWVGLNGNTIYF.